The present T cell receptor beta chain was sequenced within a study of T cell repertoires in cytomegalovirus infection. Looking at the study overall: CMV epitopes, recently identified HLA-C-restricted and well-studied HLA-B-restricted, were used.

TCRdb re-derived calls from the reads in MiXCR, one entry per CDR3 protein. Altogether 50,000 to 65,000 distinct CDR3 sequences are present, 20% to 25% being singletons, with the ten largest covering less than 70%. Regarding the study as a whole: Clonotypes of TCR beta that were HLA-C-restricted and CMV-specific dominated the ex vivo response.

Many counts were recorded for this clonotype. The antigen is not known. This CDR3 has 12 amino acids. V was clipped by 1 base and J by 6 bases, with 4 bases between them. The germline CDR1 and CDR2 sequences are SGHTA and FQGNSA. This receptor was taken from a human donor in good health (CMV status not recorded). Some clones in this sample may be carry-over from other donors' samples. The sample here was CD8+ T cells from cultured PBMCs, taken from culture after CMV antigen stimulation. The V call is TRBV7-2, the J call TRBJ2-1, with D unresolved. CDR3 nucleotide sequence: TGTGCCAGCAGCTTAGGATTCAATGAGCAGTTCTTC. This gives the protein CASSLGFNEQFF.